The clone carrying this T cell receptor (beta chain) occurred a few times. What it binds is not known. General observations from the study: Tumor memory CD4+ T cell TCR gene usage was found to cluster with blood and lymph node memory CD4+ cells and with lymph node naive CD4+ cells. Tumor-infiltrating Treg TCR alpha and beta sequences overlapped most with tumor naive CD4+ T cells, then blood naive.

Purified naive CD4+ T cells were depleted of CD25+ Tregs. Full-length variable regions came from constant-region reverse primers plus semi-nested Nested Universal Primer A PCR. TCRdb passed the 5' RACE reads through MiXCR, listing each CDR3 protein once. The table records nearly 55,000 distinct CDR3 sequences, approximately 25% of them present only once. Material: tumor-infiltrating naive CD4+ T cells sorted from the breast tumor. Subset: naive CD4+ T cells, CD4+CD45RA+CD25-. The receptor comes from a female donor with breast cancer.

The CDR3: CASSSGEADTQYF. DNA of the CDR3: TGTGCCAGCAGCTCCGGGGAGGCAGATACGCAGTATTTT. The chain carries TRBV7-2 and TRBJ2-3; D possibly corresponds to TRBD2 (6 bases). CDR3 length: 13 residues. CDR1 is SGHTA, CDR2 FQGNSA, per germline. V lost 4 bases, J lost 4 bases, and 9 bases lay in between.